The 21 T cell receptor beta chains below all came from one sample that was sequenced in a study of OX40 agonist ivuxolimab in advanced cancers. Clones were read by immunoSEQ multiplex PCR, and TCRdb kept only the in-frame ones, dropping some. The table lists more than 70,000 clones, around 85% of them singletons, with roughly 1.9% in the top ten. Sequenced here: CD4+ or CD8+ T cells sorted from blood, sampled in a trial of the OX40 agonist ivuxolimab. Receptors originate from an adult with an advanced solid tumor such as melanoma, head and neck, liver or kidney cancer.

V is TRBV2 and J is TRBJ1-5, with TRBD1 matching 7 bases. Germline trimming cut 5 bases from V and 4 bases from J; bases unmatched to any gene: 8. Germline CDR1 and CDR2: SNHLY and FYNNEI. This CDR3 is built from 15 residues. DNA for the CDR3: TGTGCCAGCAGTCTATTAAGGGGACAGAATCAGCCCCAGCATTTT. Its protein is CASSLLRGQNQPQHF.

This chain connects TRBV4-2 to TRBJ2-5; 12 bases map to TRBD2. After removal of 0 bases from V and 4 bases from J, the junction contained 9 bases not matched to a gene. This CDR3 is built from 18 residues. Germline V lookup: CDR1 LGHNA, CDR2 YNFKEQ. DNA for the CDR3: TGTGCCAGCAGCCAAGATCTAGCGGGGGGGCGCCAGGTAGAGACCCAGTACTTC. Protein product: CASSQDLAGGRQVETQYF.

The chain has TRBV7-5 and TRBJ1-1. TRBV7-5 is a listed pseudogene. The CDR3 runs to 17 residues. The DNA of the CDR3 is TGTGCCAGAAGCTTAGTGAGGCTCAGTGAGATGAACACTGAAGCTTTCTTT. It is translated as CARSLVRLSEMNTEAFF.

This chain uses TRBV19 with TRBJ2-1; 11 nucleotides match TRBD2. Unmatched junction bases numbered 2, after V lost 11 bases and J lost 2 bases. The CDR3 totals 13 residues. Germline lookup yields CDR1 LNHDA and CDR2 SQIVND (reference sequence). Here the CDR3 DNA reads TGTGCCGTTAGCGGGGGGGCCTACAATGAGCAGTTCTTC. Its translation: CAVSGGAYNEQFF.

The gene calls are TRBV4-3 and TRBJ2-5, with 8 bases fitting TRBD2. The CDR3 is 15 residues long. Germline V lookup: CDR1 LGHNA, CDR2 YSLEER. With V trimmed by 4 bases and J by 5 bases, 9 bases remained unmatched. CDR3 residues: CASSLGRGGLETQYF. The CDR3 DNA sequence: TGCGCCAGCAGCCTGGGACGGGGGGGCCTGGAGACCCAGTACTTC.

The J gene is TRBJ1-2, the V gene TRBV12-5, with D maybe TRBD1 (6 bases). There are 14 residues in the CDR3. From germline, CDR1 is LGHNT and CDR2 FRNRAP. V was cut by 1 base and J by 7 bases, with 13 bases left in between. The CDR3 reads CASGLARQVRGYTF. The CDR3 DNA reads as TGTGCTAGTGGTTTGGCCCGACAGGTCCGTGGCTACACCTTC.

Worth noting for this clone: The junction does not match germline at one end; this may be a read error. Different DNA sequences within this sample yield the same CDR3. CDR3 sequence: CASSGPKNTEAFF. As DNA, the CDR3 is TGCGCCAGCAGTGGGCCTAAAAACACTGAAGCCTTCTTT. The chain recombines TRBV10-2 with TRBJ1-1; D not certain. The CDR3 consists of 13 residues. The germline gives CDR1 WSHSY, CDR2 SAAADI.

The chain is built from TRBV6-6 and TRBJ1-3; D remains ambiguous. The germline V gene has CDR1 MNHNY and CDR2 SVGAGI (reference sequence). The V end was cut by 4 bases, the J end by 2 bases, with 15 bases between. There are 16 residues in the CDR3. This CDR3 is CASSSAPDRAGNTIYF. DNA for the CDR3: TGTGCCAGCAGTTCTGCGCCGGATCGGGCTGGAAACACCATATATTTT.

This chain joins TRBV30 and TRBJ1-2; D is uncertain. The germline V gene has CDR1 GTSNPN and CDR2 SVGIG (reference sequence). Trimming shortened V by 5 bases and J by 3 bases, and 16 bases separated the two germline ends. This CDR3 is 14 amino acids long. The CDR3 region has the DNA TGTGCCTGGTCCGCGGCGCCCGGGGACTATGGCTACACCTTC. Translated, it gives CAWSAAPGDYGYTF.

The chain has TRBV5-5 and TRBJ1-6; TRBD1 matches 8 bases. Germline CDR1 and CDR2: SGHKS and YYEKEE (reference sequence). V shed 4 bases, J shed 8 bases, and the junction held 2 bases outside the gene matches. The CDR3 is 13 residues long. CDR3 loop: CASSGQGDSPLHF. As DNA, the CDR3 is TGTGCCAGCAGCGGACAGGGTGATTCACCCCTCCACTTT.

This chain uses TRBV28 with TRBJ2-5, with D perhaps given as TRBD1 or TRBD2 (5 bases each). CDR3 size: 16 residues. Trimming shortened V by 5 bases and J by 0 bases, and 16 bases separated the two germline ends. Germline CDR1 is MDHEN and CDR2 is SYDVKM. CDR3 coding DNA: TGTGCCAGCAGTACACTAAGGGACGGATACCAAGAGACCCAGTACTTC. Translation: CASSTLRDGYQETQYF.

The V and J genes are TRBV30 and TRBJ2-3; either TRBD1 or TRBD2 may supply D (5 bases each). CDR1 and CDR2 (germline): GTSNPN, SVGIG (reference sequence). This CDR3 is built from 14 residues. V dropped 4 bases and J dropped 2 bases, with 13 bases sitting between them. In DNA, the CDR3 is TGTGCCTGGACAAACGGGGACCCCACAGATACGCAGTATTTT. Its protein product is CAWTNGDPTDTQYF.

The chain uses TRBV10-3 and TRBJ2-5; D could derive from TRBD1 or TRBD2 (6 bases each). V lost 3 bases to trimming and J lost 3 bases, with 11 bases between them. CDR1 ENHRY and CDR2 SYGVKD come from the germline V gene. CDR3 size: 14 residues. The CDR3 is CAISEQGGEETQYF. CDR3 bases: TGTGCCATCAGTGAACAGGGAGGCGAAGAGACCCAGTACTTC.

The chain uses TRBV19 and TRBJ2-2; unclear D gene. The CDR3 length is 10 residues. Germline loops: CDR1 LNHDA, CDR2 SQIVND (reference sequence). V was pared by 7 bases and J by 6 bases, with 3 bases between. CDR3 amino acids: CASNSGELFF. Written as DNA, the CDR3 is TGTGCCAGTAACTCCGGGGAGCTGTTTTTT.

The rearrangement joins TRBV6-1 to TRBJ2-7; D assignment may be TRBD1 or TRBD2 (6 bases each). CDR3 length equals 14 residues. Germline V gene sequence: CDR1 MNHNS, CDR2 SASEGT. V shed 3 bases and J shed 0 bases, with 9 bases lying between them. The CDR3, as DNA: TGTGCCAGCAGTGACGGGGGCCACTCCTACGAGCAGTACTTC. Its translation: CASSDGGHSYEQYF.

This chain uses TRBV10-3 with TRBJ1-1, with TRBD1 matching over 9 bases. Germline V gene data show CDR1 as ENHRY and CDR2 as SYGVKD. The trim removed 10 bases at V and 1 base at J, leaving 4 bases unmatched. The CDR3 runs 13 residues. The CDR3 reads CASHRGPNTEAFF. CDR3 in DNA: TGTGCCAGCCACAGGGGGCCGAACACTGAAGCTTTCTTT.

This rearrangement joins TRBV9 to TRBJ2-1; 9 nucleotides match TRBD1. Germline V CDR1 and CDR2: SGDLS, YYNGEE. J lost 3 bases, V lost 3 bases, and 16 bases had no gene match. This CDR3 contains 19 residues. CDR3 DNA: TGTGCCAGCAGCGATGCGGGACAGGGTCTGAGGGACGGCTACAATGAGCAGTTCTTC. The encoded protein is CASSDAGQGLRDGYNEQFF.

The chain couples TRBV10-3 to TRBJ2-1; 14 bases line up with TRBD2. The CDR3 extends over 13 amino acids. J was trimmed by 11 bases and V by 6 bases; bases with no gene match: 3. Per the germline V gene, CDR1 is ENHRY and CDR2 is SYGVKD. In DNA form, the CDR3 reads TGTGCCATCAGGGGGACTAGCGGGGGCAAGCAGTTCTTC. As protein: CAIRGTSGGKQFF.

The J gene is TRBJ2-1, the V gene TRBV13; 9 bases agree with TRBD1. J lost 5 bases, V lost 5 bases, and 13 bases had no gene match. The CDR3 is 17 residues long. Per the germline V gene, CDR1 is PRHDT and CDR2 is FYEKMQ (reference sequence). The CDR3 region has the DNA TGTGCCAGCAGCGTTAACAGGGGGCTCAGGACGGACAATGAGCAGTTCTTC. Amino acids: CASSVNRGLRTDNEQFF.

This chain uses TRBV27 with TRBJ1-2; D possibly corresponds to TRBD1 (5 bases). The germline V and J ends were trimmed by 8 bases and 4 bases, with 17 bases remaining between them. The germline CDR1 and CDR2 sequences are MNHEY and SMNVEV (reference sequence). The CDR3 contains 14 residues. The CDR3 DNA follows: TGTGCCAGCGGGGGAGCGGGTACGAGCTATGGCTACACCTTC. Its protein product is CASGGAGTSYGYTF.

The J gene is TRBJ2-7, the V gene TRBV9; 8 bases line up with TRBD1. There are 13 residues in the CDR3. The V and J ends lost 3 bases and 10 bases, in that order; junction bases with no gene match: 9. Germline lookup yields CDR1 SGDLS and CDR2 YYNGEE. The CDR3 reads CASSEEAGGVQYF. The CDR3 region has the DNA TGTGCCAGCAGCGAGGAGGCAGGGGGCGTCCAGTACTTC.